This TCR beta chain was retrieved from a study of immune evolution from preneoplasia to lung adenocarcinoma. Broader study findings: Later-stage lesions appeared to have more T cells, more diversity, less clonality.

Macro-dissection enriched premalignant or tumor cells before nucleic acid extraction. Worth noting for this clone: Its target is unknown.

Per germline, CDR1 MDHEN and CDR2 SYDVKM. V was clipped by 11 bases and J by 6 bases, with 11 bases between them. The CDR3 loop spans 12 amino acids. Repertoires were generated with immunoSEQ multiplex PCR, while TCRdb's copy carries only in-frame clones and drops some. The sample yields 9,000 to 10,000 clones, around 90% seen once. The genes are TRBV28 and TRBJ2-6, with D maybe TRBD1 (5 bases). Material: FFPE invasive lung adenocarcinoma tissue. This clonotype originated in an older person with invasive lung adenocarcinoma. Some clones in this sample may be carry-over from other donors' samples. In DNA form, the CDR3 reads TGTGCCGTACAGGTTGTGGCCAACGTCCTGACTTTC. It yields the protein CAVQVVANVLTF. Filled out from reference TRBV28 and TRBJ2-6, the complete variable domain reads DVKVTQSSRYLVKRTGEKVFLECVQDMDHENMFWYRQDPGLGLRLIYFSYDVKMKEKGDIPEGYSVSREKKERFSLILESASTNQTSMYLCAVQVVANVLTFGAGSRLTVL.